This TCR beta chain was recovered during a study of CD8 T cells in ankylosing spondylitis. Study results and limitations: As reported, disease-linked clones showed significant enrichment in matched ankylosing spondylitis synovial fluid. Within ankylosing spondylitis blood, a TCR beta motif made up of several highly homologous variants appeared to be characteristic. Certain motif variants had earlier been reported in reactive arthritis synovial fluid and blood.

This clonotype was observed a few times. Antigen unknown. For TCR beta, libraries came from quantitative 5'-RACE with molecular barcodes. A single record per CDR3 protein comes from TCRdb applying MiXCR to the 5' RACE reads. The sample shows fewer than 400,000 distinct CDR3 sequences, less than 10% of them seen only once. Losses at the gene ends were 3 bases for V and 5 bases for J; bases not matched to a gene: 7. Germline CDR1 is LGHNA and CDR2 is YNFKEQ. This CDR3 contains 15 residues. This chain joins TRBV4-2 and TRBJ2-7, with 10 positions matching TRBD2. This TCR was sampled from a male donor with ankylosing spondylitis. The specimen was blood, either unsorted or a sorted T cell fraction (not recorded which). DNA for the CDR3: TGTGCCAGCAGCCAGGGTACCGGGACTAGCGACGAGCAGTACTTC. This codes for CASSQGTGTSDEQYF.